Reported below is one T cell receptor beta chain. This clonotype was counted only a few times. The antigen this receptor binds is unknown. No base qualities exist here, and no much larger clone lies one base off it. At the junction V is shortened by 4 bases and J by 0 bases, with 19 bases in between. The CDR3, from cysteine to phenylalanine, totals 17 residues. The retained sequence is limited to the CDR3, 51 bases, with the frame set at the first base. Sequences SGHDT (CDR1) and YYEEEE (CDR2) are obtained from the germline V gene. This specimen comes from a study of T cell repertoires in cytomegalovirus infection (dated by TCRdb to between 2018 and 2021). Regarding the research as a whole: Alongside well-studied HLA-B-restricted epitopes, the peptide stimulations were aimed at recently identified HLA-C-restricted CMV epitopes, whose presentation resists viral immunomodulation. The HLA type of each donor mattered for the analysis, because public TCR beta signatures pointed to carriage of CMV infection along with the matching HLA type.

The sequencer was an Illumina HiSeq 1500. TCRdb's own reprocessing of the public reads used fastp at Q25 and MiXCR and kept productive beta chains. Identical CDR3 proteins give one entry, which carries the most common genes and DNA. The sample profile shows 100,000 to 150,000 distinct CDR3 sequences; approximately 30% of them were found once. 58% of the sample goes to the ten largest clones. General findings and caveats noted by the study authors: In the ex vivo response, HLA-C-restricted CMV-specific TCR beta clonotypes were dominant, and in two of eight donors the single most frequent clonotype came from this HLA-C-restricted group. In both this cohort and an independent roughly 350-donor cohort, the cumulative frequency of public TCR beta family members distinguished carriers of CMV infection plus the relevant HLA type.

Read against the paper, the sample's treatment or condition label means: in vitro stimulation with specific CMV peptide epitopes to enrich CMV-specific T cells. The chain is made from TRBV5-6 and TRBJ1-1; no D gene can be assigned with confidence. This sequence originates from a human donor in good health (CMV status not recorded). Some clones in this sample may be carry-over from other donors' samples. The sample here was CD8+ T cells from cultured PBMCs, taken from culture after CMV antigen stimulation. The CDR3 reads as follows: CASSDGIGRTMNTEAFF. The sequenced DNA is TGTGCCAGCAGCGACGGGATCGGACGGACTATGAACACTGAAGCTTTCTTT.